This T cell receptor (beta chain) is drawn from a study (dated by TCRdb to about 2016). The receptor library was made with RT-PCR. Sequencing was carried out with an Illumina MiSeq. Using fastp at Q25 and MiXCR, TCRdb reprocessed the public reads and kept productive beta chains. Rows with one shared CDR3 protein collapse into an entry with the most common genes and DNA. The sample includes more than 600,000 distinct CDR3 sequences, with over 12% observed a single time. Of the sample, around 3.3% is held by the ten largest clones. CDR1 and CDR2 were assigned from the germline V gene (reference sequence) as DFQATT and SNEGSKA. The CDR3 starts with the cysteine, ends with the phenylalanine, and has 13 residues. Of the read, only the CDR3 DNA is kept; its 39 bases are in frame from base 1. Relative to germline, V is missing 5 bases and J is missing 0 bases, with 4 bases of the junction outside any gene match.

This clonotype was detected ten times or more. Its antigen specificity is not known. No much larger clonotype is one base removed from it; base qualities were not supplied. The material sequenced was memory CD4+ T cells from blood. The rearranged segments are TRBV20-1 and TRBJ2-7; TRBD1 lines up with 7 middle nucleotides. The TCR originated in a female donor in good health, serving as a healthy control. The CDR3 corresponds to CSAVQGPSYEQYF. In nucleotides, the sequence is TGCAGTGCTGTACAGGGGCCCTCCTACGAGCAGTACTTC.